The 28 T cell receptor beta chains below come from one sample, sequenced in a study of cytomegalovirus exposure and HLA in healthy donors. With 60 Vbeta and 13 Jbeta primers, the PCR was carried out. The repertoire was sequenced with immunoSEQ multiplex PCR; TCRdb's copy has only in-frame clones and lacks some. This table holds tens of thousands of clones. The sequenced material came from PBMCs. The receptors here all came from a woman in her sixties or seventies in good health and CMV-seronegative.

This chain connects TRBV27 to TRBJ2-7, with TRBD2 identical over 12 bases. The CDR3 has 16 residues. Germline CDR1 reads MNHEY; CDR2 reads SMNVEV (reference sequence). Losses at the gene ends were 7 bases for V and 2 bases for J; bases not matched to a gene: 9. CDR3 amino acids: CASTMGGLAGPYEQYF. The CDR3 region has the DNA TGTGCCAGCACCATGGGGGGACTAGCGGGCCCCTACGAGCAGTACTTC.

This rearrangement joins TRBV9 to TRBJ1-4; TRBD1 aligns across 8 bases. The CDR3 totals 16 residues. With V trimmed by 0 bases and J by 4 bases, 5 bases remained unmatched. CDR1 is SGDLS and CDR2 is YYNGEE in the germline V gene. The CDR3 nucleotides are TGTGCCAGCAGCGTAGAGGGAGACAGGGGTAATGAAAAACTGTTTTTT. Encoded protein: CASSVEGDRGNEKLFF.

The V call is TRBV4-1, the J call TRBJ2-5; TRBD2 matches 12 bases. The trim removed 1 base at V and 4 bases at J, leaving 4 bases unmatched. Germline values: CDR1 MGHRA, CDR2 YSYEKL. This CDR3 is 16 amino acids long. The CDR3 sequence: CASSQVLAGGRETQYF. The CDR3 DNA is TGCGCCAGCAGCCAAGTACTAGCGGGAGGCCGAGAGACCCAGTACTTC.

The chain couples TRBV5-1 to TRBJ1-2, with TRBD1 matching over 7 bases. Germline CDR1 reads SGHRS; CDR2 reads YFSETQ. Losses at the gene ends were 3 bases for V and 3 bases for J; bases not matched to a gene: 8. The CDR3 is 15 residues long. The CDR3 reads CASSSTWTGDYGYTF. CDR3 bases: TGCGCCAGCAGCTCAACGTGGACAGGCGACTATGGCTACACCTTC. Variable domain in full (rest from reference TRBV5-1 and TRBJ1-2): KAGVTQTPRYLIKTRGQQVTLSCSPISGHRSVSWYQQTPGQGLQFLFEYFSETQRNKGNFPGRFSGRQFSNSRSEMNVSTLELGDSALYLCASSSTWTGDYGYTFGSGTRLTVV.

The chain carries TRBV5-1 and TRBJ1-1; D is unclear. Trimming shortened V by 1 base and J by 2 bases, and 6 bases separated the two germline ends. The CDR3 covers 13 residues. Germline-derived CDR1 and CDR2 are SGHRS and YFSETQ. The chain's CDR3 is CASSLQENTEAFF. The CDR3 DNA sequence: TGCGCCAGCAGCTTGCAGGAAAACACTGAAGCTTTCTTT.

The V call is TRBV14, the J call TRBJ2-1; maybe TRBD1 (6 bases). The germline gives CDR1 SGHDN, CDR2 FVKESK. The CDR3 runs to 17 residues. V shed 4 bases and J shed 3 bases, with 19 bases lying between them. The CDR3 DNA reads as TGTGCCAGCAGCCGGAGGACAGCCGTTGGGGGCTACAATGAGCAGTTCTTC. Translation: CASSRRTAVGGYNEQFF.

J is TRBJ2-1 and V is TRBV5-1; a possible D gene is TRBD1 (6 bases). CDR1 is SGHRS, CDR2 YFSETQ, per germline. Trimming removed 0 bases at V and 1 base at J, with 8 bases between. The CDR3 covers 15 residues. The CDR3 DNA sequence: TGCGCCAGCAGCTTGGAAGACAGGTCCTACAATGAGCAGTTCTTC. Translating gives CASSLEDRSYNEQFF.

V usage is TRBV5-4 and J usage is TRBJ1-1, with 12 bases identical to TRBD1. J was trimmed by 0 bases and V by 0 bases; bases with no gene match: 3. The V gene's germline CDR1 is SGHNT and CDR2 YYREEE (reference sequence). The CDR3 has 17 residues. Here the CDR3 reads CASSLGDRGRVNTEAFF. The CDR3 region has the DNA TGTGCCAGCAGCTTGGGGGACAGGGGGCGGGTGAACACTGAAGCTTTCTTT.

The DNA for the CDR3 is TGCGCCAGCAGTCCGGCCCAGCCTCCCCGGGGTGAGCAGTTCTTC. This encodes CASSPAQPPRGEQFF. The chain employs TRBV10-1 and TRBJ2-1; D might be TRBD2 (5 bases). Trimming took 5 bases from V and 9 from J, leaving 20 bases between them. The CDR3 is made up of 15 amino acids. Germline V gene lookup returns CDR1 WNHNN and CDR2 SYGVQD (reference sequence).

In nucleotides, the CDR3 is TGTGCCTGGAGTGTACGAGGGGGAGGGGGAACTGAAGCTTTCTTT. This codes for CAWSVRGGGGTEAFF. This rearrangement joins TRBV30 to TRBJ1-1; maybe TRBD1 (6 bases). CDR3 length: 15 amino acids. Germline CDR1 reads GTSNPN; CDR2 reads SVGIG (reference sequence). The V end lost 0 bases, the J end lost 5 bases, and 16 bases lay between the germline ends.

The gene calls are TRBV27 and TRBJ1-1, with 9 bases identical to TRBD1. CDR1 is MNHEY and CDR2 is SMNVEV in the germline V gene (reference sequence). CDR3 length: 15 amino acids. With V trimmed by 4 bases and J by 5 bases, 8 bases remained unmatched. CDR3 protein: CASSSPGQGVTEAFF. CDR3 nucleotides: TGTGCCAGCAGTTCCCCGGGACAGGGAGTAACTGAAGCTTTCTTT.

The chain employs TRBV10-1 and TRBJ1-3; no firm D call. V dropped 3 bases and J dropped 0 bases, with 6 bases sitting between them. Germline values: CDR1 WNHNN, CDR2 SYGVQD (reference sequence). The CDR3 spans 14 residues. Here the CDR3 reads CASSDAISGNTIYF. The CDR3 DNA follows: TGCGCCAGCAGTGACGCTATCTCTGGAAACACCATATATTTT.

The chain joins TRBV19 to TRBJ2-2; D call uncertain. CDR1 is LNHDA and CDR2 is SQIVND in the germline V gene (reference sequence). The CDR3 runs 15 residues. Trimming left V 1 base short and J 2 bases short, with 8 bases between. CDR3 DNA sequence: TGTGCCAGTAGTATAGTAAGCCATAACACCGGGGAGCTGTTTTTT. Protein sequence: CASSIVSHNTGELFF.

This chain links TRBV11-2 with TRBJ2-5; 9 positions match TRBD1. Trimming at V came to 5 bases and at J to 5 bases, leaving 3 bases not matched to a gene. CDR3 length: 13 residues. Germline CDR1 reads SGHAT; CDR2 reads FQNNGV. The CDR3 bases are TGTGCCAGCAGCACAGGGGGCAGGGAGACCCAGTACTTC. Its translation is CASSTGGRETQYF.

The V and J genes are TRBV7-6 and TRBJ2-5; 7 positions match TRBD1. The J call is in doubt because the DNA end fits TRBJ2-7 better. Per the germline V gene, CDR1 is SGHVS and CDR2 is FNYEAQ. The CDR3 runs to 17 residues. DNA of the CDR3: TGTGCCAGCAGCTCCGGGCCCGGACAGGATGGGGCGTACGAGCAGTACTTC. Protein: CASSSGPGQDGAYEQYF.

The chain couples TRBV9 to TRBJ2-7; TRBD1 aligns across 9 bases. Trimming at V came to 4 bases and at J to 2 bases, leaving 7 bases not matched to a gene. The CDR3 totals 15 residues. From germline, CDR1 is SGDLS and CDR2 YYNGEE. CDR3 amino acids: CASSIGTGLAYEQYF. The DNA of the CDR3 is TGTGCCAGCAGCATCGGGACAGGGCTGGCCTACGAGCAGTACTTC.

This chain uses TRBV28 with TRBJ1-3, with D possibly TRBD1 on 5 matching bases. This CDR3 is built from 15 residues. CDR1 MDHEN and CDR2 SYDVKM come from the germline V gene. Trimming stripped 7 bases from V and 2 bases from J, with 15 bases between. The CDR3 nucleotides are TGTGCCAGCATCTTGATCCAGGGTACTGGAAACACCATATATTTT. Amino acids: CASILIQGTGNTIYF.

A word on this clone: One junction end does not reproduce the germline sequence, and a read error may be involved. The rearrangement links TRBV10-1 to TRBJ2-1; maybe TRBD2 (6 bases). CDR1 WNHNN and CDR2 SYGVQD come from the germline V gene (reference sequence). This CDR3 has 13 amino acids. CDR3 protein: CASAKEGYSEQFF. The CDR3 DNA reads as TGCGCCAGCGCTAAGGAGGGTTACAGTGAGCAGTTCTTC.

The V call is TRBV10-3, the J call TRBJ1-1; D is undetermined. The CDR3 contains 14 residues. V lost 8 bases, J lost 1 base, and 14 bases lay in between. Germline V CDR1 and CDR2: ENHRY, SYGVKD. CDR3 nucleotide sequence: TGTGCCATCGGACCCGGTGGGAGGAACACTGAAGCTTTCTTT. It encodes CAIGPGGRNTEAFF.

The chain carries TRBV6-1 and TRBJ1-5; 7 bases agree with TRBD1. Germline CDR1 and CDR2: MNHNS and SASEGT. Unmatched junction bases numbered 9, after V lost 4 bases and J lost 0 bases. This CDR3 is built from 17 residues. Here the CDR3 DNA reads TGTGCCAGCAGTGGCCGGGACAGCCACTATAGCAATCAGCCCCAGCATTTT. It is translated as CASSGRDSHYSNQPQHF.

This chain uses TRBV20-1 with TRBJ2-3, with D possibly TRBD1 on 5 matching bases. From germline, CDR1 is DFQATT and CDR2 SNEGSKA (reference sequence). The CDR3 loop spans 11 amino acids. Trimming cost V 7 bases and J 2 bases, with 7 bases left between them. The CDR3 DNA sequence: TGCAGTGAGGGGTCCACAGATACGCAGTATTTT. Translation gives CSEGSTDTQYF.

The chain carries TRBV7-3 and TRBJ2-1; TRBD2 matches 8 bases. J was trimmed by 7 bases and V by 2 bases; bases with no gene match: 4. The CDR3 is 14 amino acids. Germline CDR1 is SGHTA and CDR2 is FQGTGA. CDR3 coding DNA: TGTGCCAGCAGCTTACCGGGACTAGGAAATGAGCAGTTCTTC. As protein: CASSLPGLGNEQFF.

The chain joins TRBV2 to TRBJ2-3, with 12 nucleotides matching TRBD2. The CDR3 spans 16 residues. Per germline, CDR1 SNHLY and CDR2 FYNNEI. The J segment lost 1 base and the V segment lost 5 bases, leaving 4 bases of the junction unmatched. CDR3 bases: TGTGCCAGCAGTCGGCTAGCGGGAGGGGGCACAGATACGCAGTATTTT. Translating gives CASSRLAGGGTDTQYF.

The chain employs TRBV6-4 and TRBJ1-6; D may be TRBD1 (5 bases). The germline V gene has CDR1 MRHNA and CDR2 SNTAGT. V lost 5 bases and J lost 0, with 8 bases in between. This CDR3 is built from 15 residues. The CDR3 sequence is CASSPDSSYNSPLHF. In DNA form, the CDR3 reads TGTGCCAGCAGTCCCGACAGCTCCTATAATTCACCCCTCCACTTT.

The chain employs TRBV21-1 and TRBJ1-1; the table gives TRBD1 as D, unverified against the DNA. TRBV21-1 is a pseudogene locus. The CDR3 runs to 13 residues. CDR3 bases: TGTGCCAGCAGCTCCCCAGGGGGGACTGAAGCTTTCTTT. It codes for CASSSPGGTEAFF.

The chain combines TRBV5-1 with TRBJ2-1; the match to TRBD2 covers 13 bases. After removal of 0 bases from V and 8 bases from J, the junction contained 5 bases not matched to a gene. Germline CDR1 is SGHRS and CDR2 is YFSETQ. The CDR3 spans 16 residues. The CDR3 here is CASSLGTSGSVDEQFF. The DNA for the CDR3 is TGCGCCAGCAGCTTGGGGACTAGCGGGAGCGTTGATGAGCAGTTCTTC.

The chain carries TRBV5-1 and TRBJ2-7; possibly TRBD1 for D (6 bases). Trimming pared 4 bases from V and 4 bases from J, leaving 9 bases between. Looked up from germline, CDR1 is SGHRS and CDR2 is YFSETQ. The CDR3 extends over 12 amino acids. CDR3 amino acids: CASSHGQYEQYF. In DNA form, the CDR3 reads TGCGCCAGCAGCCACGGACAGTACGAGCAGTACTTC. The whole variable domain, filled in from reference TRBV5-1 and TRBJ2-7, reads KAGVTQTPRYLIKTRGQQVTLSCSPISGHRSVSWYQQTPGQGLQFLFEYFSETQRNKGNFPGRFSGRQFSNSRSEMNVSTLELGDSALYLCASSHGQYEQYFGPGTRLTVT.

DNA for the CDR3: TGTGCCAGCAGTCTAACAGGGGGCATGGAGACCCAGTACTTC. Translation: CASSLTGGMETQYF. This chain uses TRBV28 with TRBJ2-5, with 9 bases matching TRBD1. The CDR3 extends over 14 amino acids. With 5 bases clipped from V and 5 bases from J, the junction kept 6 bases outside the gene matches. The germline V gene encodes CDR1 MDHEN and CDR2 SYDVKM.